This T cell receptor (beta chain) was captured in a study of blood T cell repertoires in COVID-19. Study-level information: Spain, Italy and the United States supplied samples that represented acute and convalescent COVID-19. T cells, B-cell-depleted T cells, or PBMCs supplied cDNA or gDNA.

Original data processing: Cell counts per sample came from amplifying reference gene primers. Sequencing was performed with immunoSEQ multiplex PCR; in TCRdb, only in-frame clones are kept and a portion is missing. Clone size and the V and J calls come from that table; the DNA yielded D and trimming. Of 360,000 or so clones in the sample, 90% were seen once. Trimming left V 11 bases short and J 0 bases short, with 25 bases between. This CDR3 comprises 17 residues. Looked up from germline, CDR1 is SNHLY and CDR2 is FYNNEI. The chain links TRBV2 to TRBJ1-1, with D tentatively TRBD1 (6 bases). Sequences were obtained from peripheral blood. The sequence derives from a young man with active or convalescent COVID-19. For the CDR3, the DNA is TGTGCCGGGTCTCGGACAGTTAATTTCCCCATGAACACTGAAGCTTTCTTT. Its protein product is CAGSRTVNFPMNTEAFF.